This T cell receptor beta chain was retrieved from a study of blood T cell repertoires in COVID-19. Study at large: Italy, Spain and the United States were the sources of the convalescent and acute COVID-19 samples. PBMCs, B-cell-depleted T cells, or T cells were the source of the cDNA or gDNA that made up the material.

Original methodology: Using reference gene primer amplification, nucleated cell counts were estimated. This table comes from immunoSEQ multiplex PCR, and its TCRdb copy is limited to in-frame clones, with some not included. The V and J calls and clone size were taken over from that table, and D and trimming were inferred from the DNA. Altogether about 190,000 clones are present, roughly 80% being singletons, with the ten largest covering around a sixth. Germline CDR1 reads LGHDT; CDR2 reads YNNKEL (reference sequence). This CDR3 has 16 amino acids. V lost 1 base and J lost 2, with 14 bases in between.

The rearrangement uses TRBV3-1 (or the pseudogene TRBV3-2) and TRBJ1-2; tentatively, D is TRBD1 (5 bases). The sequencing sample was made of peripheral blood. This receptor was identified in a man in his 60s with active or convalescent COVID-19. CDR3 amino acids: CASSQGGPGRNYGYTF. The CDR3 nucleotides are TGTGCCAGCAGCCAAGGGGGCCCAGGGCGGAACTATGGCTACACCTTC.